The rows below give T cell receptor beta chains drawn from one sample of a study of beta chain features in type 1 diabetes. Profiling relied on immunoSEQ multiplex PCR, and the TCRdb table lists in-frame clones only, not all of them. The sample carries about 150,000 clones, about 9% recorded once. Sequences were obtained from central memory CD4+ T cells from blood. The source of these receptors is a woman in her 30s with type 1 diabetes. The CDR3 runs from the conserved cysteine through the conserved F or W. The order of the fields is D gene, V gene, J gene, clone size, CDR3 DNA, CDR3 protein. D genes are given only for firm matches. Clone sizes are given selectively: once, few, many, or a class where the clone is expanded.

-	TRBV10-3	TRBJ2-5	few	TGTGCCATCAGTGAAGGGGGGGCGCTGGGAGAGACCCAGTACTTC	CAISEGGALGETQYF
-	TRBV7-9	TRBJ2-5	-	TGTGCCAGCAGCTTAAATCTTTTGGAGACCCAGTACTTC	CASSLNLLETQYF
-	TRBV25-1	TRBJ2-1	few	TGTGCCAGCAGTGAATTGGGCCTGAGTTCCTACAATGAGCAGTTCTTC	CASSELGLSSYNEQFF
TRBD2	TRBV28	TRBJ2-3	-	TGTGCCAGCAGTCCGGGAGGGTCCAAAAATACGCAGTATTTT	CASSPGGSKNTQYF
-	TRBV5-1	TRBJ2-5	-	TGCGCCAGCAGCTTGGCCGGGGAAGATCAAGAGACCCAGTACTTC	CASSLAGEDQETQYF
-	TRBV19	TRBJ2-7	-	TGTGCCGCGGGACCACGCTACGAGCAGTACTTC	CAAGPRYEQYF
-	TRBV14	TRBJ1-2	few	TGTGCCAGCAGCCGACAGAACTATGGCTACACCTTC	CASSRQNYGYTF
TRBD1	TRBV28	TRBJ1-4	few	TGTGCCAGCAGACGGACAGGGGAAAAACTGTTTTTT	CASRRTGEKLFF
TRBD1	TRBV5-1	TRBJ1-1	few	TGCGCCAGCAGCTGGGACAGGGGGAACACTGAAGCTTTCTTT	CASSWDRGNTEAFF
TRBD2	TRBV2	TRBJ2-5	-	TGTGCCAGCAGACCAAGCGGGAGGGCCGTGGAGACCCAGTACTTC	CASRPSGRAVETQYF
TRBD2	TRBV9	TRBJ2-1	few	TGTGCCAGCAGCGGGACTAGCGGGACCGAGCAGTTCTTC	CASSGTSGTEQFF
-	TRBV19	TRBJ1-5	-	TGTGCCAGTAGTATAAGAGGGATAGATAGCAATCAGCCCCAGCATTTT	CASSIRGIDSNQPQHF
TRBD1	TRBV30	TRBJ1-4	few	TGTGCCTGGACCCTTGGGACAGGGAATATTGGAGAAAAACTGTTTTTT	CAWTLGTGNIGEKLFF